The 12 T cell receptor beta chains reported below all come from one sample, sequenced in a study of human T cells and chemical hapten exposure. TCRdb itself ran the RACE reads through MiXCR, one entry per CDR3 protein. The table shows roughly 100,000 distinct CDR3 sequences, with 9.3% occurring only once. Time point meaning: patch test 2, 6 weeks after DPC sensitization. Specified treatment: therapeutic diphenylcyclopropenone sensitization with weekly scalp DPC. Here the sequenced sample was whole blood, taken in connection with sensitization to the hapten diphenylcyclopropenone (DPC). Receptors originate from a woman in her thirties or forties with alopecia areata. Some clones in this sample may be carry-over from other donors' samples.

This clonotype was observed at least ten times. The chain combines TRBV28 with TRBJ1-1; 10 nucleotides match TRBD1. With 1 base clipped from V and 0 bases from J, the junction kept 5 bases outside the gene matches. Germline V gene data show CDR1 as MDHEN and CDR2 as SYDVKM. The CDR3 contains 17 residues. The CDR3 is CASSLLGQGLMNTEAFF. The CDR3 nucleotides are TGTGCCAGCAGTTTATTGGGACAGGGGTTGATGAACACTGAAGCTTTCTTT.

This clonotype was detected only a few times. The J gene is TRBJ2-7, the V gene TRBV20-1; no firm D call. Looked up from germline, CDR1 is DFQATT and CDR2 is SNEGSKA (reference sequence). CDR3 length: 13 amino acids. The V and J ends lost 6 bases and 1 base respectively, with 13 bases between them. For the CDR3, the DNA is TGCAGTGCCCCAGTGGGCTGGTCCTACGAGCAGTACTTC. Its translation: CSAPVGWSYEQYF.

In its sample, this clonotype was seen many times. The chain's CDR3 is CASSYRTEVNEQYF. For the CDR3, the DNA is TGTGCCAGCAGTTACCGGACGGAGGTAAATGAGCAGTACTTC. The chain links TRBV6-6 to TRBJ2-7; D may be TRBD2 (5 bases). The V gene lost 2 bases and the J gene lost 7 bases, with 15 bases spanning the gap. CDR1 and CDR2 (germline): MNHNY, SVGAGI (reference sequence). The CDR3 is made up of 14 amino acids.

This clonotype was picked up a small number of times. The chain's CDR3 is CASSPGGGRTDTQYF. CDR3 bases: TGTGCCAGCAGCCCCGGAGGGGGGCGCACAGATACGCAGTATTTT. This sequence joins TRBV11-3 and TRBJ2-3; the D call may be TRBD1 or TRBD2 (6 bases each). The germline V gene encodes CDR1 SGHNT and CDR2 YENEEA. V shed 5 bases and J shed 1 base, with 13 bases lying between them. This CDR3 spans 15 amino acids.

This clonotype showed up many times. The J gene is TRBJ2-5, the V gene TRBV7-9, with 8 bases that match TRBD1. This CDR3 spans 15 amino acids. CDR1 and CDR2 (germline): SEHNR, FQNEAQ (reference sequence). V was pared by 4 bases and J by 3 bases, with 7 bases of the junction left unmatched. CDR3 in DNA: TGTGCCAGCAGCTCTCGACAGGGGTGGAAAGAGACCCAGTACTTC. This translates into CASSSRQGWKETQYF. Together with reference TRBV7-9 and TRBJ2-5, the CDR3 gives the full variable domain: DTGVSQNPRHKITKRGQNVTFRCDPISEHNRLYWYRQTLGQGPEFLTYFQNEAQLEKSRLLSDRFSAERPKGSFSTLEIQRTEQGDSAMYLCASSSRQGWKETQYFGPGTRLLVL.

The V call is TRBV29-1, the J call TRBJ1-4; D unresolved. The germline V and J ends were trimmed by 0 bases and 8 bases, with 7 bases remaining between them. CDR1 is SQVTM, CDR2 ANQGSEA, per germline. This CDR3 is built from 12 residues. CDR3 amino acids: CSVEDAREKLFF. The CDR3, as DNA: TGCAGCGTTGAAGATGCAAGAGAAAAACTGTTTTTT.

The sample holds many counts of this clonotype. The V call is TRBV7-2, the J call TRBJ2-2, with TRBD2 matching 13 bases. V shed 1 base, J shed 9 bases, and the junction held 5 bases outside the gene matches. The CDR3 loop spans 16 amino acids. The V gene's germline CDR1 is SGHTA and CDR2 FQGNSA. CDR3 nucleotides: TGTGCCAGCAGCTTAGGTGGACTAGCGGGAGCGAGGGAGCTGTTTTTT. Translated, it gives CASSLGGLAGARELFF. The full variable domain, in which reference TRBV7-2 and TRBJ2-2 provide the parts outside the CDR3, is GAGVSQSPSNKVTEKGKDVELRCDPISGHTALYWYRQSLGQGLEFLIYFQGNSAPDKSGLPSDRFSAERTGGSVSTLTIQRTQQEDSAVYLCASSLGGLAGARELFFGEGSRLTVL.

This clonotype has ten or more counts. The rearrangement uses TRBV7-8 and TRBJ2-1; TRBD2 aligns across 9 bases. The germline CDR1 and CDR2 sequences are SGHVS and FQNEAQ. The CDR3 is 18 residues long. V dropped 5 bases and J dropped 3; count of bases not matched to a gene: 14. The CDR3 region is CASSPGSSGIALYNEQFF. CDR3 nucleotides: TGTGCCAGCAGCCCCGGTTCTAGCGGGATCGCCCTCTACAATGAGCAGTTCTTC. Supplemented by reference TRBV7-8 and TRBJ2-1, the full variable domain reads GAGVSQSPRYKVAKRGQDVALRCDPISGHVSLFWYQQALGQGPEFLTYFQNEAQLDKSGLPSDRFFAERPEGSVSTLKIQRTQQEDSAVYLCASSPGSSGIALYNEQFFGPGTRLTVL.

In the case of this clonotype: A much more abundant neighbour one base away suggests this may be a read error. J is TRBJ1-6 and V is TRBV28; no clear D gene. Germline-derived CDR1 and CDR2 are MDHEN and SYDVKM. The CDR3 sequence is 13 residues long. The CDR3 DNA reads as TGTGCCAACAGTATGACGATGAATTCACCCCTCCACTTT. As protein: CANSMTMNSPLHF.

The sample holds many counts of this clonotype. The rearrangement links TRBV20-1 to TRBJ2-3; TRBD2 aligns across 8 bases. The CDR3 covers 14 residues. The trim removed 0 bases at V and 1 base at J, leaving 0 bases unmatched. Per the germline V gene, CDR1 is DFQATT and CDR2 is SNEGSKA (reference sequence). The CDR3 here is CSARETSGTDTQYF. CDR3 nucleotides: TGCAGTGCTAGAGAGACTAGCGGCACAGATACGCAGTATTTT.

There are many counts of this clonotype. The chain carries TRBV7-8 and TRBJ1-1, with D unresolved. The CDR3 has 10 amino acids. V gave up 10 bases and J gave up 11 bases, with 14 bases separating them. Germline V gene lookup returns CDR1 SGHVS and CDR2 FQNEAQ. This CDR3 reads CAIGPGLAFF. The CDR3 DNA reads TGTGCCATCGGCCCCGGGTTGGCTTTCTTT.

This chain uses TRBV7-9 with TRBJ2-3, with 9 bases fitting TRBD2. This CDR3 is built from 17 residues. Germline CDR1 is SEHNR and CDR2 is FQNEAQ (reference sequence). The V segment lost 2 bases and the J segment 4 bases; nucleotides outside the gene matches: 10. The CDR3 region has the DNA TGTGCCAGCAGCTTATTGGCGCGGGAGGGCCAAGCAGATACGCAGTATTTT. Translated: CASSLLAREGQADTQYF.